A selection of T cell receptor beta chains follows, all from one sample in a study of OX40 agonist ivuxolimab in advanced cancers. Assay used: immunoSEQ multiplex PCR; TCRdb lists only in-frame clones, some missing. The sample gives some 70,000 clones, around 83% of which show up once; 2% to 2.5% is in the top ten. Material: CD4+ or CD8+ T cells sorted from blood, obtained in a trial of the OX40 agonist ivuxolimab. The receptors derive from an adult with an advanced solid tumor such as melanoma, head and neck, liver or kidney cancer. The CDR3 runs from the conserved cysteine through the conserved F or W. Fields, in order: D gene, J gene, clone size, V gene, CDR3 protein, CDR3 DNA. The D gene is left open where the match is weak. Size values are once, few and many counts, or a class for expanded clones, and some rows have none.

NA TRBJ2-3 NA TRBV5-4 CATETVGRGRDTQYF TGTGCCACCGAGACAGTCGGGCGGGGAAGAGATACGCAGTATTTT
NA TRBJ2-3 once TRBV5-6 CASSYLTGTDTQYF TGTGCCAGCAGCTATCTAACGGGAACAGATACGCAGTATTTT
TRBD2 TRBJ2-5 NA TRBV9 CASSVATSGGDQETQYF TGTGCCAGCAGCGTAGCTACTAGCGGGGGTGACCAAGAGACCCAGTACTTC
TRBD2 TRBJ2-3 NA TRBV5-1 CASSLDGLAGSTDTQYF TGCGCCAGCAGCTTGGACGGACTAGCGGGGTCCACAGATACGCAGTATTTT
TRBD1 TRBJ1-2 few TRBV10-3 CATNQGDRGNYGYTF TGTGCCACCAATCAGGGGGATCGGGGGAACTATGGCTACACCTTC
NA TRBJ1-5 NA TRBV5-6 CASSFWGANNQPQHF TGTGCCAGCAGCTTTTGGGGCGCAAACAATCAGCCCCAGCATTTT
NA TRBJ2-5 once TRBV7-2 CASNFPPETQYF TGTGCCAGCAACTTCCCCCCAGAGACCCAGTACTTC
NA TRBJ2-6 NA TRBV5-1 CASSFLATHSGANVLTF TGCGCCAGCAGCTTTCTAGCGACCCACTCTGGGGCCAACGTCCTGACTTTC
NA TRBJ2-1 NA TRBV11-2 CASSFGFLNEQFF TGTGCCAGCAGCTTTGGGTTTTTGAATGAGCAGTTCTTC
TRBD1 TRBJ2-3 NA TRBV10-3 CAIGRGQGATDTQYF TGTGCCATCGGGCGAGGACAGGGGGCAACGGATACGCAGTATTTT
TRBD1 TRBJ2-7 NA TRBV11-2 CASSRDSFSYEQYF TGTGCCAGCAGCCGGGACAGTTTCTCCTACGAGCAGTACTTC
TRBD2 TRBJ2-1 NA TRBV27 CASSFRREDAYNEQFF TGTGCCAGCAGTTTTCGACGGGAGGACGCCTACAATGAGCAGTTCTTC
NA TRBJ2-2 few TRBV4-3 CASSQKRQSNTGELFF TGCGCCAGCAGCCAAAAGCGACAGTCGAACACCGGGGAGCTGTTTTTT
TRBD1 TRBJ1-4 NA TRBV7-2 CASSNRGAYEKLFF TGTGCCAGCAGTAACAGGGGTGCTTATGAAAAACTGTTTTTT
NA TRBJ1-2 NA TRBV27 CASSTRNGWEGGYTF TGTGCCAGCAGTACCAGAAATGGTTGGGAGGGCGGCTACACCTTC
NA TRBJ2-7 NA TRBV27 CASSAPLTYEQYF TGTGCCAGCAGTGCACCCCTAACCTACGAGCAGTACTTC
NA TRBJ2-7 NA TRBV28 CASSFAPEQGYEQYF TGTGCCAGCAGTTTCGCCCCGGAGCAGGGTTACGAGCAGTACTTC
NA TRBJ1-4 NA TRBV28 CASSFGRSEKLFF TGTGCCAGCAGTTTCGGTCGAAGTGAAAAACTGTTTTTT
NA TRBJ2-2 NA TRBV11-3 CASSFVGALFF TGTGCCAGCAGCTTTGTGGGGGCGCTGTTTTTT
NA TRBJ1-1 NA TRBV6-5 CASSPWVGNTEAFF TGTGCCAGCAGCCCATGGGTGGGCAACACTGAAGCTTTCTTT
NA TRBJ2-7 NA TRBV7-9 CASRDLRRYEQYF TGTGCCAGCAGGGATTTACGCCGGTACGAGCAGTACTTC
TRBD1 TRBJ1-2 NA TRBV19 CASAGGPGDGYTF TGTGCCAGTGCAGGGGGCCCCGGGGATGGCTACACCTTC
TRBD2 TRBJ2-7 NA TRBV6-6 CASSYSSGGGYEQYF TGTGCCAGCAGTTACTCGAGCGGGGGGGGTTACGAGCAGTACTTC
NA TRBJ2-7 NA TRBV5-1 CASSPRRPDGEQYF TGCGCCAGCAGCCCCCGACGACCGGACGGCGAGCAGTACTTC
TRBD2 TRBJ2-1 NA TRBV10-3 CAISSALAEYNEQFF TGTGCCATCAGTTCGGCCCTAGCGGAATACAATGAGCAGTTCTTC
NA TRBJ2-1 NA TRBV19 CASSIGMNNEQFF TGTGCCAGTAGTATTGGGATGAACAATGAGCAGTTCTTC
NA TRBJ2-7 NA TRBV28 CASSLRAPYEQYF TGTGCCAGCAGTTTACGGGCTCCCTACGAGCAGTACTTC
NA TRBJ1-3 NA TRBV19 CASSDLRVSGNTIYF TGTGCCAGTAGCGACCTCAGGGTCTCTGGAAACACCATATATTTT
TRBD1 TRBJ1-1 NA TRBV2 CASSSGGNTEAFF TGTGCCAGCAGCTCAGGGGGGAACACTGAAGCTTTCTTT
TRBD1 TRBJ2-5 NA TRBV11-3 CASSPLRDRGAETQYF TGTGCCAGCAGCCCTCTGCGGGACAGGGGCGCAGAGACCCAGTACTTC
TRBD1 TRBJ1-1 NA TRBV20-1 CSAKDRAEAFF TGCAGTGCTAAAGACAGGGCTGAAGCTTTCTTT
NA TRBJ2-7 NA TRBV29-1 CSVAGGNEQYF TGCAGCGTTGCTGGGGGCAACGAGCAGTACTTC
TRBD1 TRBJ1-1 NA TRBV5-1 CASSPSATGTGPTNTEAFF TGCGCCAGCAGCCCATCCGCGACCGGGACAGGGCCCACTAACACTGAAGCTTTCTTT
NA TRBJ2-5 NA TRBV19 CASSFTQETQYF TGTGCCAGTAGTTTTACGCAGGAGACCCAGTACTTC
TRBD2 TRBJ2-2 NA TRBV9 CASSVIAGVSPGELFF TGTGCCAGCAGCGTGATAGCGGGAGTGTCCCCCGGGGAGCTGTTTTTT
TRBD2 TRBJ2-2 NA TRBV30 CAWNPRRGRAGELFF TGTGCCTGGAATCCTCGCCGAGGGAGGGCCGGGGAGCTGTTTTTT
NA TRBJ2-1 NA TRBV2 CASSPYNEQFF TGTGCCAGCAGCCCCTACAATGAGCAGTTCTTC
NA TRBJ1-2 NA TRBV11-3 CASSLGSVGGRYGYTF TGTGCCAGCAGCTTAGGCTCGGTCGGGGGGCGTTATGGCTACACCTTC
NA TRBJ2-7 few TRBV2 CASSEVGTYEQYF TGTGCCAGCAGTGAAGTCGGGACCTACGAGCAGTACTTC
TRBD1 TRBJ1-2 NA TRBV2 CASGKGQVSGGYTF TGTGCCAGCGGAAAAGGACAGGTCAGTGGTGGCTACACCTTC